The next 28 T cell receptor beta chains were all read from a single sample in a study of blood T cell repertoires in COVID-19. Repertoires were generated with immunoSEQ multiplex PCR, while TCRdb's copy carries only in-frame clones and drops some. The data hold approximately 40,000 clones, with over 70% observed a single time. Specimen: peripheral blood. The receptors derive from a woman in her 70s with acute or convalescent COVID-19.

The CDR3 sequence is CASSLGGQGNTEAFF. Written as DNA, the CDR3 is TGTGCCAGCAGCTTGGGGGGACAGGGGAACACTGAAGCTTTCTTT. The V and J genes are TRBV5-4 and TRBJ1-1; 9 bases agree with TRBD1. The V gene's germline CDR1 is SGHNT and CDR2 YYREEE (reference sequence). The trim removed 0 bases at V and 1 base at J, leaving 1 base unmatched. The CDR3 length is 15 residues. Full variable domain (outside the CDR3, taken from reference TRBV5-4 and TRBJ1-1): ETGVTQSPTHLIKTRGQQVTLRCSSQSGHNTVSWYQQALGQGPQFIFQYYREEENGRGNFPPRFSGLQFPNYSSELNVNALELDDSALYLCASSLGGQGNTEAFFGQGTRLTVV.

The V and J genes are TRBV7-2 and TRBJ2-2; the D gene is possibly TRBD1 (6 bases). V was clipped by 3 bases and J by 3 bases, with 8 bases between them. Germline V lookup: CDR1 SGHTA, CDR2 FQGNSA. This CDR3 has 14 residues. CDR3 amino acids: CASSFTGYTGELFF. The CDR3 region has the DNA TGTGCCAGCAGCTTTACAGGGTACACCGGGGAGCTGTTTTTT.

This chain joins TRBV6-2 or TRBV6-3 and TRBJ1-5; 12 positions match TRBD1. CDR1 and CDR2 (germline): MNHEY, SVGEGT. CDR3 length: 16 amino acids. Trimming cost V 2 bases and J 5 bases; bases outside gene matches: 4. CDR3 DNA: TGTGCCAGCAGTTACGCGGGACAGGGGGCTGATCAGCCCCAGCATTTT. Protein product: CASSYAGQGADQPQHF.

V gene TRBV4-3 combines with J gene TRBJ1-1; D remains unclear. Trimming cost V 0 bases and J 5 bases, with 13 bases left between them. The CDR3 covers 15 residues. The V gene's germline CDR1 is LGHNA and CDR2 YSLEER. The CDR3 region has the DNA TGCGCCAGCAGCCAAGATTGGGCGAGGAGGACTGAAGCTTTCTTT. It codes for CASSQDWARRTEAFF.

The gene calls are TRBV7-3 and TRBJ1-3, with D possibly being TRBD1 (5 bases). From germline, CDR1 is SGHTA and CDR2 FQGTGA. V gave up 5 bases and J gave up 0 bases, with 11 bases separating them. This CDR3 is 15 amino acids long. CDR3 sequence: CASSPDSYSGNTIYF. Written as DNA, the CDR3 is TGTGCCAGCAGCCCTGACAGTTACTCTGGAAACACCATATATTTT. Variable domain in full (rest from reference TRBV7-3 and TRBJ1-3): GAGVSQTPSNKVTEKGKYVELRCDPISGHTALYWYRQSLGQGPEFLIYFQGTGAADDSGLPNDRFFAVRPEGSVSTLKIQRTERGDSAVYLCASSPDSYSGNTIYFGEGSWLTVV.

This chain links TRBV11-3 with TRBJ2-3; TRBD1 matches at 9 bases. The CDR3 consists of 16 residues. Germline CDR1 reads SGHNT; CDR2 reads YENEEA. J lost 5 bases, V lost 6 bases, and 12 bases had no gene match. The CDR3 protein is CASRQEGQGEGDTQYF. CDR3 coding DNA: TGTGCCAGCAGACAAGAGGGACAGGGCGAAGGAGATACGCAGTATTTT.

The chain links TRBV12-1 to TRBJ2-2; the table gives TRBD2 as D, unverified against the DNA. TRBV12-1 is a recognized pseudogene. This CDR3 is 20 amino acids long. CDR3 residues: CASSFAIPSGGGLNTGELFF. The CDR3 bases are TGTGCCAGCAGCTTTGCGATCCCTAGCGGGGGAGGACTCAACACCGGGGAGCTGTTTTTT.

CDR3 nucleotide sequence: TGCGCCAGCAGCTTGGAAACAGTAGCTAACTATGGCTACACCTTC. The encoded protein is CASSLETVANYGYTF. V usage is TRBV5-1 and J usage is TRBJ1-2, with D hard to call. CDR3 length: 15 amino acids. Deletions cut 0 bases from V and 0 bases from J, with 9 bases between. Germline V gene lookup returns CDR1 SGHRS and CDR2 YFSETQ. Full variable domain (rest looked up from reference TRBV5-1 and TRBJ1-2): KAGVTQTPRYLIKTRGQQVTLSCSPISGHRSVSWYQQTPGQGLQFLFEYFSETQRNKGNFPGRFSGRQFSNSRSEMNVSTLELGDSALYLCASSLETVANYGYTFGSGTRLTVV.

This chain connects TRBV10-3 to TRBJ2-2; tentatively, D is TRBD1 (6 bases). The CDR3 is made up of 16 amino acids. V shed 2 bases and J shed 6 bases, with 16 bases lying between them. The germline gives CDR1 ENHRY, CDR2 SYGVKD. The DNA for the CDR3 is TGTGCCATCAGTGAGACCAGGGGCCAAGTCGCCGGGGAGCTGTTTTTT. Translation gives CAISETRGQVAGELFF.

The chain joins TRBV5-1 to TRBJ1-1; D unclear. V was shortened by 4 bases and J by 0 bases, with 13 bases between the two germline ends. There are 15 residues in the CDR3. The germline V gene has CDR1 SGHRS and CDR2 YFSETQ. This CDR3 is CASSTPQMMNTEAFF. DNA for the CDR3: TGCGCCAGCAGCACCCCACAGATGATGAACACTGAAGCTTTCTTT.

V usage is TRBV5-1 and J usage is TRBJ2-1; 10 bases match TRBD1. V was pared by 4 bases and J by 4 bases, with 5 bases of the junction left unmatched. Looked up from germline, CDR1 is SGHRS and CDR2 is YFSETQ. The length of the CDR3 is 15 residues. CDR3 sequence: CASSRGTGVYNEQFF. CDR3 sequence (DNA): TGCGCCAGCAGCCGCGGGACAGGGGTATACAATGAGCAGTTCTTC. Using reference TRBV5-1 and TRBJ2-1 for the parts outside the CDR3, the full variable domain is KAGVTQTPRYLIKTRGQQVTLSCSPISGHRSVSWYQQTPGQGLQFLFEYFSETQRNKGNFPGRFSGRQFSNSRSEMNVSTLELGDSALYLCASSRGTGVYNEQFFGPGTRLTVL.

The chain links TRBV11-2 to TRBJ1-2; D is possibly TRBD1 (6 bases). The V gene's germline CDR1 is SGHAT and CDR2 FQNNGV. The CDR3 contains 13 residues. V lost 4 bases and J lost 6, with 12 bases in between. The CDR3 here is CASSSQQGNGYTF. The CDR3 DNA sequence: TGTGCCAGCAGCTCACAGCAGGGGAATGGCTACACCTTC.

V and J are TRBV12-3 or TRBV12-4 and TRBJ1-2, with D perhaps matching TRBD1 (6 bases). Trimming pared 7 bases from V and 4 bases from J, leaving 13 bases between. The CDR3 runs 13 residues. The CDR3 DNA reads as TGTGCCAGCACCCCAGGGGACGGCTATGGCTACACCTTC. It encodes CASTPGDGYGYTF.

The rearrangement joins TRBV5-1 to TRBJ2-5; 9 bases match TRBD1. CDR1 SGHRS and CDR2 YFSETQ come from the germline V gene. The CDR3 has 15 residues. V was clipped by 3 bases and J by 6 bases; unmatched bases: 9. The CDR3 loop reads CASSSEGQGVKTQYF. CDR3 coding DNA: TGCGCCAGCAGCTCGGAGGGACAGGGTGTAAAGACCCAGTACTTC.

This clone appeared a single time. The gene calls are TRBV15 and TRBJ1-5, with D maybe TRBD1 (6 bases). Trimming stripped 6 bases from V and 6 bases from J, with 15 bases between. The germline V gene encodes CDR1 LNHNV and CDR2 YYDKDF (reference sequence). The CDR3 totals 14 residues. The CDR3 protein is CATRKTGNLQPQHF. CDR3 in DNA: TGTGCCACCAGGAAAACAGGGAATCTTCAGCCCCAGCATTTT.

The chain carries TRBV7-9 and TRBJ1-5; unclear D gene. The CDR3 is 16 amino acids. The germline CDR1 and CDR2 sequences are SEHNR and FQNEAQ (reference sequence). V dropped 0 bases and J dropped 1 base, with 10 bases sitting between them. The CDR3 coding sequence is TGTGCCAGCAGCTTAGCCGGCGAGGGAAGCAATCAGCCCCAGCATTTT. It specifies CASSLAGEGSNQPQHF.

The rearrangement links TRBV11-2 to TRBJ2-3; D may be TRBD1 (6 bases). This CDR3 comprises 13 residues. The germline gives CDR1 SGHAT, CDR2 FQNNGV. Trimming left V 5 bases short and J 4 bases short, with 10 bases between. CDR3 DNA sequence: TGTGCCAGCAGCGCCAGGGGTGCAGATACGCAGTATTTT. Protein sequence: CASSARGADTQYF.

The rearrangement uses TRBV27 and TRBJ1-6; 10 bases align to TRBD1. The CDR3 length is 19 residues. V lost 1 base and J lost 0; bases outside the gene matches: 6. Germline V gene lookup returns CDR1 MNHEY and CDR2 SMNVEV (reference sequence). The CDR3 DNA follows: TGTGCCAGCAGTTTATTGGGACAGGGGTCTATCTCCTATAATTCACCCCTCCACTTT. It translates to CASSLLGQGSISYNSPLHF.

CDR3 loop: CASTQRRDTGELFF. The CDR3 DNA sequence: TGTGCCAGCACCCAGCGGAGGGACACCGGGGAGCTGTTTTTT. The V call is TRBV28, the J call TRBJ2-2, with a weak D call TRBD2 (6 bases). Germline V gene data show CDR1 as MDHEN and CDR2 as SYDVKM. CDR3 length: 14 amino acids. Trimming took off 7 bases at V and 3 bases at J, with 12 bases between the two ends.

The chain is built from TRBV10-2 and TRBJ2-5; 9 positions match TRBD2. Germline values: CDR1 WSHSY, CDR2 SAAADI. This CDR3 comprises 19 residues. Unmatched junction bases numbered 13, after V lost 2 bases and J lost 0 bases. The CDR3 loop reads CASSEPLAGMLMDQETQYF. The CDR3 DNA sequence: TGCGCCAGCAGTGAGCCCCTAGCGGGGATGCTAATGGACCAAGAGACCCAGTACTTC.

This clone was seen once. This rearrangement joins TRBV2 to TRBJ2-2; a weak D match, TRBD1 (5 bases). CDR3 length: 14 amino acids. Germline V gives CDR1 SNHLY, CDR2 FYNNEI. V was trimmed by 7 bases and J by 0 bases, leaving 9 bases between them. The CDR3 loop is CASMETANTGELFF. DNA for the CDR3: TGTGCCAGCATGGAGACAGCGAACACCGGGGAGCTGTTTTTT.

The chain couples TRBV6-5 to TRBJ1-1, with TRBD1 identical over 8 bases. Looked up from germline, CDR1 is MNHEY and CDR2 is SVGAGI. Trimming cost V 6 bases and J 5 bases; bases outside gene matches: 8. This CDR3 spans 14 amino acids. The CDR3 DNA follows: TGTGCCAGCAGCCTACAGGGGGAAGGAACTGAAGCTTTCTTT. It encodes CASSLQGEGTEAFF.

The J gene is TRBJ2-1, the V gene TRBV19; TRBD1 might be the D (7 bases). Germline V lookup: CDR1 LNHDA, CDR2 SQIVND (reference sequence). The germline V and J ends were trimmed by 8 bases and 9 bases, with 20 bases remaining between them. The CDR3 has 14 amino acids. CDR3 sequence (DNA): TGTGCCAGTCGAGGAGGGGGCGCGGGCCCTGAGCAGTTCTTC. Translating it yields CASRGGGAGPEQFF.

The chain carries TRBV30 and TRBJ2-3; unclear D gene. The CDR3 length is 12 residues. In germline, CDR1 is GTSNPN, CDR2 SVGIG (reference sequence). The V end lost 3 bases, the J end lost 3 bases, and 7 bases lay between the germline ends. The CDR3 DNA is TGTGCCTGGAGCGAGTTGACAGATACGCAGTATTTT. Translation gives CAWSELTDTQYF.

This chain joins TRBV10-3 and TRBJ2-7; the D gene is possibly TRBD2 (5 bases). Germline assignment: CDR1 ENHRY and CDR2 SYGVKD. V lost 4 bases and J 7 bases, leaving 11 bases between the germline ends. CDR3 size: 12 residues. This CDR3 is CAISVSGDEQYV. CDR3 bases: TGTGCCATCAGTGTATCCGGGGATGAGCAGTACGTC.

In this sample, this clone turned up once. This chain connects TRBV18 to TRBJ1-6, with 8 bases aligning to TRBD1. With V trimmed by 2 bases and J by 5 bases, 5 bases remained unmatched. Germline V gene data show CDR1 as KGHSH and CDR2 as LQKENI. The CDR3 length is 16 residues. This CDR3 reads CASSPKGTGNNSPLHF. The CDR3 DNA follows: TGTGCCAGCTCACCAAAAGGGACAGGAAATAATTCACCCCTCCACTTT.

This clone was seen only a few times. The V and J genes are TRBV4-3 and TRBJ2-2; D is uncertain. This CDR3 has 14 amino acids. V shed 6 bases and J shed 9 bases, with 17 bases lying between them. Germline lookup yields CDR1 LGHNA and CDR2 YSLEER. DNA of the CDR3: TGCGCCAGCAGTGAGAACCATCCTCCGAGGGAGCTGTTTTTT. Protein: CASSENHPPRELFF.

V gene TRBV7-8 combines with J gene TRBJ2-1; a weak D match, TRBD2 (7 bases). CDR1 is SGHVS, CDR2 FQNEAQ, per germline. The germline V and J ends were trimmed by 5 bases and 2 bases, with 13 bases remaining between them. The CDR3 has 15 residues. CDR3 protein: CASSQNGGPYNEQFF. In nucleotides, the CDR3 is TGTGCCAGCAGCCAGAACGGGGGGCCCTACAATGAGCAGTTCTTC.